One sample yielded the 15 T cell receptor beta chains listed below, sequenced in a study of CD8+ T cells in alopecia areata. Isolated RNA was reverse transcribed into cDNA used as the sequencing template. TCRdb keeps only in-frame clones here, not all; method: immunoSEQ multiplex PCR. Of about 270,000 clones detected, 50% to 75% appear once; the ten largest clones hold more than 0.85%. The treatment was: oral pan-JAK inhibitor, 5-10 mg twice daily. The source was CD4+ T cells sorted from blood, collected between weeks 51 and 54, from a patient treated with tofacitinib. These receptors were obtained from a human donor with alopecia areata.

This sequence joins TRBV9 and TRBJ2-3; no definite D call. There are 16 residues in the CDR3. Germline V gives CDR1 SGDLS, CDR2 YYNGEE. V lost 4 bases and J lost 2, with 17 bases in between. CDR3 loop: CASSSLKAVPTDTQYF. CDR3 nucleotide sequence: TGTGCCAGCAGCTCACTGAAGGCGGTCCCCACAGATACGCAGTATTTT.

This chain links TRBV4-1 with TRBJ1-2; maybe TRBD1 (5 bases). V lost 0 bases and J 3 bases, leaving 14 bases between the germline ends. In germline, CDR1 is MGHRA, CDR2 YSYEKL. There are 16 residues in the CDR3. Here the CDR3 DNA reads TGCGCCAGCAGCCAAGAGGGACTGGTAACTGACTATGGCTACACCTTC. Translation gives CASSQEGLVTDYGYTF.

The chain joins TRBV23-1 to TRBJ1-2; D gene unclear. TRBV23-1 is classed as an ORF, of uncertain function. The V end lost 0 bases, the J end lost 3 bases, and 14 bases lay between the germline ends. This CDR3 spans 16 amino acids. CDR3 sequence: CASSQSNGVPYYGYTF. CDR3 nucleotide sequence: TGCGCCAGCAGTCAATCGAACGGGGTCCCCTACTATGGCTACACCTTC.

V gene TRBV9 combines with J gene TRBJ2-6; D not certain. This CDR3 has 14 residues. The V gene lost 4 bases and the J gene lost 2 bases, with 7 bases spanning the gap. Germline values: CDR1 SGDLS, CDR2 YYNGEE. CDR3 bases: TGTGCCAGCAGCTCACTGGCTGGGGCCAACGTCCTGACTTTC. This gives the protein CASSSLAGANVLTF.

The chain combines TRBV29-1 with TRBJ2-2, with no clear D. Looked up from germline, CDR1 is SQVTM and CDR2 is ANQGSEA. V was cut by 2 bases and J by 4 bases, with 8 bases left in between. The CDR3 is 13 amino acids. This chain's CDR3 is CSVELFGTGELFF. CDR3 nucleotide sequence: TGCAGCGTTGAATTATTTGGCACCGGGGAGCTGTTTTTT.

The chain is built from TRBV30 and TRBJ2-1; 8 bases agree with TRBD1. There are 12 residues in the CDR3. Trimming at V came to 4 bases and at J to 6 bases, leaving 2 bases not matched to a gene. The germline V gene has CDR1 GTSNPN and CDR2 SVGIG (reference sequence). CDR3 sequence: CAWMTGVNEQFF. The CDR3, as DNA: TGTGCCTGGATGACAGGGGTCAATGAGCAGTTCTTC.

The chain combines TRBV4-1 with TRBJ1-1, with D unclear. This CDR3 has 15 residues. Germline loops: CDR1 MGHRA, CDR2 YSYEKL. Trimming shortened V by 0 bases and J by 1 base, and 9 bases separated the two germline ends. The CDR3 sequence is CASSQDEGQNTEAFF. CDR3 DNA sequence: TGCGCCAGCAGCCAAGATGAAGGGCAGAACACTGAAGCTTTCTTT.

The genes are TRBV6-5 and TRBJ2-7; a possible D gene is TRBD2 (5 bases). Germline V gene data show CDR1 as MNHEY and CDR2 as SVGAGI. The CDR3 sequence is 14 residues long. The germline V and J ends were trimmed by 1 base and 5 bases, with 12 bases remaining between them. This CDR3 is CASSYWAAGNEQYF. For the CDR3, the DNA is TGTGCCAGCAGTTACTGGGCCGCCGGGAACGAGCAGTACTTC.

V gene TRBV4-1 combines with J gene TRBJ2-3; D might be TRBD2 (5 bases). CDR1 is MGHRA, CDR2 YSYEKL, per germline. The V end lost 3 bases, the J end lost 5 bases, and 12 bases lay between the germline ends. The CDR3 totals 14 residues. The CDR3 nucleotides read TGCGCCAGCAGCCAGAAACTAGTTGAAGATACGCAGTATTTT. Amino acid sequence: CASSQKLVEDTQYF.

CDR3 residues: CASSPFGTDSRAFF. The DNA for the CDR3 is TGTGCCAGCAGCCCCTTTGGAACGGACAGTCGCGCTTTCTTT. V gene TRBV7-9 combines with J gene TRBJ1-1; D is perhaps TRBD1 (6 bases). Per germline, CDR1 SEHNR and CDR2 FQNEAQ (reference sequence). V was cut by 5 bases and J by 11 bases, with 21 bases left in between. The CDR3 sequence is 14 residues long.

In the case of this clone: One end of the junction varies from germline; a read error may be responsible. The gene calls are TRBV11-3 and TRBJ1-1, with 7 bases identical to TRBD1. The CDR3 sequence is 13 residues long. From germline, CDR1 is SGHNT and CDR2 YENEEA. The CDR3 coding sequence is TGTGCCAGCAGCGTGACAGGGAACGCTGAAGCTTTCTTT. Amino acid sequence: CASSVTGNAEAFF.

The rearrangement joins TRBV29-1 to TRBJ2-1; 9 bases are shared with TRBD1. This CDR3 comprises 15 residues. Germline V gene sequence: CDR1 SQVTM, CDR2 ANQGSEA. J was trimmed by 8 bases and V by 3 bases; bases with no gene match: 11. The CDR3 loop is CSVESIRDRVYEQFF. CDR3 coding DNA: TGCAGCGTTGAGTCTATTCGGGACAGGGTCTATGAGCAGTTCTTC.

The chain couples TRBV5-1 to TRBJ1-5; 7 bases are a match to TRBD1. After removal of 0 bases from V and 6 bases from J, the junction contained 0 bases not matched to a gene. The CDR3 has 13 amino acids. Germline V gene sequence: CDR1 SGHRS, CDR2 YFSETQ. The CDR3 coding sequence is TGCGCCAGCAGCTTGGAGGGGGCTCAGCCCCAGCATTTT. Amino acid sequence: CASSLEGAQPQHF.

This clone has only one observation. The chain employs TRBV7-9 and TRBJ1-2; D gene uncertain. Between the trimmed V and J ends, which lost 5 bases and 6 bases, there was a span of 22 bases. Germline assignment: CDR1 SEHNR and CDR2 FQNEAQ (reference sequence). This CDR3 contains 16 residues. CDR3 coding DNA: TGTGCCAGCAGCCAAGAATCAGGTTCTATTGGGGATGGCTACACCTTC. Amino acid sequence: CASSQESGSIGDGYTF. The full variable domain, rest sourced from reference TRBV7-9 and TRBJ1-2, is DTGVSQNPRHKITKRGQNVTFRCDPISEHNRLYWYRQTLGQGPEFLTYFQNEAQLEKSRLLSDRFSAERPKGSFSTLEIQRTEQGDSAMYLCASSQESGSIGDGYTFGSGTRLTVV.

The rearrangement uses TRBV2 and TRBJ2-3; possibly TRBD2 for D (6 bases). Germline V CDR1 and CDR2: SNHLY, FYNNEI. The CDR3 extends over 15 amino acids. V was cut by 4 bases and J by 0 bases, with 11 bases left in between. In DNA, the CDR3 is TGTGCCAGCAGTGTCGCGGGGCTTAGCACAGATACGCAGTATTTT. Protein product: CASSVAGLSTDTQYF.